This TCR beta chain originates from a study of blood T cell repertoires in COVID-19. Sequencing used immunoSEQ multiplex PCR; TCRdb keeps in-frame clones, though not all of them. The sample includes around 300,000 clones, roughly 89% of them seen just once. In germline, CDR1 is WSHSY, CDR2 SAAADI. The CDR3 covers 14 residues. Trimming removed 3 bases at V and 4 bases at J, with 13 bases between. The source material was PBMCs or T cells enriched from blood (not recorded which). The TCR originated in a woman younger than 30 with acute COVID-19. The V call is TRBV10-2, the J call TRBJ2-7; D possibly corresponds to TRBD1 (6 bases). The CDR3 sequence: CASSEWTATYEQYF. CDR3 DNA: TGCGCCAGCAGTGAATGGACAGCGACGTACGAGCAGTACTTC.